This TCR beta chain was identified during a study of breast tumors, draining lymph nodes, adjacent tissues (TCRdb year 2016). Broadly, across the study: The study compared TCR beta repertoires across tumor, adjacent nontumor tissue and axillary lymph nodes from breast cancer patients. The study was designed to assess the relationships and possible T-cell exchange between tumor, surrounding tissue and draining lymph node repertoires in human breast cancer.

Reading from cysteine to phenylalanine, the CDR3 counts 15 amino acids. Only CDR3 DNA remains: 45 bases, in frame from the first base. The germline V gene gives CDR1 as SGHVS and CDR2 as FQNEAQ. The full study reports these points: Tumors showed preferential V and J gene usage, and their T-cell repertoire diversity fell below that of lymph nodes yet above that of nontumor tissue. The similarity between tumor and nontumor tissue repertoires was significantly greater in luminal-like breast cancer than in basal-like breast cancer. The conclusion that tumor T cells originate in lymph nodes was presented as consistent with a hypothesis rather than as directly demonstrated. A scenario in which most tumor T cells derive from the lymph node and then expand within tumor tissue was judged to be consistent with the data.

Sequencing took place on an Illumina HiSeq 2000. TCR beta chain libraries were generated through multiplex PCR amplification. High-throughput sequencing was used to analyze the amplified TCR beta chain products. The public reads were reanalyzed by TCRdb: fastp trimming at Q25, MiXCR alignment, in-frame beta chains only. Records with the same CDR3 protein are collapsed into one entry carrying the most frequent genes and DNA. For this sample the table gives about 63,000 distinct CDR3 sequences, of which approximately 54% were detected only once. The leading ten clones occupy roughly 20% of the sample. For this clonotype: Its antigen is unknown. Its ends do not fully match the called genes, so a read error is possible.

The chain couples TRBV7-8 to TRBJ1-4; TRBD1 fits 9 bases in the junction. Material: breast tumor tissue. The receptor's source is a female donor with breast cancer. Some clones in this sample may be carry-over from other donors' samples. In nucleotides, the sequence is TGTGCCAGCAGCTTAGCAGGACAGGGGAATGAAAAACTGCTTTTT. The encoded protein is CASSLAGQGNEKLLF. The full variable domain, completed from the reference TRBV7-8 and TRBJ1-4 proteins outside the CDR3, reads GAGVSQSPRYKVAKRGQDVALRCDPISGHVSLFWYQQALGQGPEFLTYFQNEAQLDKSGLPSDRFFAERPEGSVSTLKIQRTQQEDSAVYLCASSLAGQGNEKLLFGSGTQLSVL.